This paragraph reports one TCR beta chain. Using immunoSEQ multiplex PCR, the repertoire was profiled, and TCRdb retains in-frame clones only, with some absent. The sample includes 20,000 to 25,000 clones, roughly 69% of them seen just once. The sample comes from a study of ipilimumab plus nivolumab after autologous stem cell transplantation. This CDR3 has 18 amino acids. V was clipped by 0 bases and J by 4 bases, with 21 bases between them. From germline, CDR1 is SGHAT and CDR2 FQNNGV. V and J are TRBV11-2 and TRBJ1-2; D is possibly TRBD1 (6 bases). This TCR was recovered from a male donor with diffuse large B-cell lymphoma. Sequenced here: PBMCs, sampled in a trial of ipilimumab plus nivolumab as post-transplant consolidation. The CDR3 DNA is TGTGCCAGCAGCTTAGAGACCGTATGGCAGGGGATTAGCTATGGCTACACCTTC. Translation gives CASSLETVWQGISYGYTF. The full variable domain, with the rest looked up from reference TRBV11-2 and TRBJ1-2, is EAGVAQSPRYKIIEKRQSVAFWCNPISGHATLYWYQQILGQGPKLLIQFQNNGVVDDSQLPKDRFSAERLKGVDSTLKIQPAKLEDSAVYLCASSLETVWQGISYGYTFGSGTRLTVV.